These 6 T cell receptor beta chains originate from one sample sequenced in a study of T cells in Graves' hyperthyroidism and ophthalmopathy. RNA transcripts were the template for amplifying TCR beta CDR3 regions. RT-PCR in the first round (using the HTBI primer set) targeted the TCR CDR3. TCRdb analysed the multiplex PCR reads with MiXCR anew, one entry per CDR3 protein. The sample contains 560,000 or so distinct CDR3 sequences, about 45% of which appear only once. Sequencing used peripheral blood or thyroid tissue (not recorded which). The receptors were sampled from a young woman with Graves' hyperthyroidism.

The CDR3 protein is CASSQDDSRVYSPLHF. CDR3 coding DNA: TGCGCCAGCAGCCAAGATGACAGCCGCGTATATTCACCCCTCCACTTT. The chain combines TRBV4-1 with TRBJ1-6; the D gene is possibly TRBD1 (5 bases). V lost 0 bases and J 8 bases, leaving 14 bases between the germline ends. The CDR3 sequence is 16 residues long. CDR1 is MGHRA, CDR2 YSYEKL, per germline.

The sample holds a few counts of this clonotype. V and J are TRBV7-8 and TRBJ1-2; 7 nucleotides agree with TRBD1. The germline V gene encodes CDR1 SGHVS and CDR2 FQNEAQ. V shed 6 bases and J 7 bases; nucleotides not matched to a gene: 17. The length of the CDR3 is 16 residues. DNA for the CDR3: TGTGCCAGCAGATTGTCGGGTGGTATAGGGGGCGGTGGCTACACCTTC. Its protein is CASRLSGGIGGGGYTF.

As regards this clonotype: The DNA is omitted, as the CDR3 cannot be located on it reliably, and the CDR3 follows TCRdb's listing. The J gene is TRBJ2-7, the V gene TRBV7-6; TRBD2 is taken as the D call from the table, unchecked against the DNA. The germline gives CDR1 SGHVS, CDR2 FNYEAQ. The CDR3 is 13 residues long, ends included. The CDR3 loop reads CACSVEGLREQYF.

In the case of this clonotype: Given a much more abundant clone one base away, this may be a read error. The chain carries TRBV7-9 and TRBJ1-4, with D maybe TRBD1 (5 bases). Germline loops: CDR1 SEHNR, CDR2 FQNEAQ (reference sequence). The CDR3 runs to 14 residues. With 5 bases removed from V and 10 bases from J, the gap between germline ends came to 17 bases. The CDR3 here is CASSPGTAIVKLFF. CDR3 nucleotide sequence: TGTGCCAGCAGCCCCGGGACGGCTATTGTAAAACTGTTTTTT.

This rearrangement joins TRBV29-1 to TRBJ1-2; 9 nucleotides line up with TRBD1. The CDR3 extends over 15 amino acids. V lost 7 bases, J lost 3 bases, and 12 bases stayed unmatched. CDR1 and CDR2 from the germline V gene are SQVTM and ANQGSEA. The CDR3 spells CSGPRVTGGDYGYTF. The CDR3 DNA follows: TGCAGCGGCCCCCGGGTTACAGGGGGCGACTATGGCTACACCTTC. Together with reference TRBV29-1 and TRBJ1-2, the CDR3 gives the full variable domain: SAVISQKPSRDICQRGTSLTIQCQVDSQVTMMFWYRQQPGQSLTLIATANQGSEATYESGFVIDKFPISRPNLTFSTLTVSNMSPEDSSIYLCSGPRVTGGDYGYTFGSGTRLTVV.

The chain's CDR3 is CASSQGKGYEQYF. DNA for the CDR3: TGTGCCAGCAGCCAGGGGAAGGGGTACGAGCAGTACTTC. The genes are TRBV7-8 and TRBJ2-7; maybe TRBD1 (6 bases). Deletions cut 5 bases from V and 4 bases from J, with 12 bases between. The CDR3 spans 13 residues. Germline CDR1 reads SGHVS; CDR2 reads FQNEAQ.